This entry is about one T cell receptor beta chain. Profiled with immunoSEQ multiplex PCR; TCRdb holds only in-frame clones, not every one. Of approximately 21,000 clones in the sample, approximately 84% were seen once. The germline V gene encodes CDR1 SGHRS and CDR2 YFSETQ. This CDR3 comprises 16 residues. Trimming took 4 bases from V and 5 from J, leaving 18 bases between them. The sample comes from a study of OX40 agonist ivuxolimab in advanced cancers. The chain uses TRBV5-1 and TRBJ2-2; no clear D gene. The TCR was taken from an adult with an advanced solid tumor such as melanoma, head and neck, liver or kidney cancer. The sample here was CD4+ or CD8+ T cells sorted from blood, taken in a trial of the OX40 agonist ivuxolimab. CDR3 in DNA: TGCGCCAGCAGCCTAAGGACCATCCAAACGACCGGGGAGCTGTTTTTT. Translation gives CASSLRTIQTTGELFF.